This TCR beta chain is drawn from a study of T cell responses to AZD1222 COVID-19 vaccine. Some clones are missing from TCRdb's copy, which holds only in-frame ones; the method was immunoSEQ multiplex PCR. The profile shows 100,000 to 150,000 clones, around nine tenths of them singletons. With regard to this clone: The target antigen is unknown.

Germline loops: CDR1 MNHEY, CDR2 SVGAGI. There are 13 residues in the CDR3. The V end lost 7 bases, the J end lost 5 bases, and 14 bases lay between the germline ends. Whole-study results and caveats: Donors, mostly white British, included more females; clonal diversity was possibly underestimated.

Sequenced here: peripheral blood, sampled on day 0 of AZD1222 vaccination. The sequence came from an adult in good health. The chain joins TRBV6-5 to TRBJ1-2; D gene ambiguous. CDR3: CASTAGSYYGYTF. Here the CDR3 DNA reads TGTGCCAGCACTGCCGGGAGCTATTATGGCTACACCTTC.